The text below deals with one TCR beta chain. CDR3 length equals 16 residues. Random hexamers were used to reverse transcribe the RNA input (roughly 0.5 to 1 ug). Amplification of TCR beta CDR3 was carried out by immunoSEQ multiplex PCR, which covered 54 Vbeta and 13 Jbeta segments. TCRdb reanalysed the immunoSEQ multiplex PCR reads using MiXCR and keeps one entry per CDR3 protein. The table records 110,000 or so distinct CDR3 sequences, around 94% of them present only once. TCR beta sequencing covered blood CD8+ and CD4+ T cells. Controls matched for age and sex were healthy donors. TEMRA cells were enriched by FACS, while CD8+ and CD4+ T cells were obtained through a negative isolation that was performed magnetically. This sample stems from a study of CD8 T cells in Susac syndrome.

The clonotype was recovered from a human donor in good health. The sample taken for sequencing was CD4+ T cells from PBMCs. V and J are TRBV21-1 and TRBJ2-7; TRBD2 is the table's D call, not checked against the DNA. TRBV21-1 is termed a pseudogene. CDR3 sequence reads: CASSSTGTLSSYEQYF. The CDR3 DNA reads as TGTGCCAGCAGCAGTACCGGGACTTTAAGCTCCTACGAGCAGTACTTC.